This entry describes one T cell receptor (beta chain). The antigen is unknown. Germline and junction disagree at one end, which may indicate a read error. Donors were ostensibly healthy at sampling, although undocumented immune exposures were probable. The sample originates from a study of cytomegalovirus exposure and HLA in healthy donors. Study observations and caveats: TCR beta sequences reportedly predicted the HLA-A and HLA-B alleles of most subjects accurately.

The CDR3 has 14 residues. Germline loops: CDR1 MNHEY, CDR2 SVGAGI. With 60 Vbeta and 13 Jbeta primers, the PCR was carried out. The table came from immunoSEQ multiplex PCR; TCRdb's copy has only in-frame clones and leaves some out. The data contain about 200,000 clones, 76% of them singletons. This TCR was sampled from a man aged 18 to 30 in good health and CMV-seronegative. Sequencing used PBMCs. The genes are TRBV6-5 and TRBJ2-1; 7 bases are shared with TRBD1. The CDR3 DNA reads as TGTGCCAGCAGAGAGACAGGGTCCTCCAATGAGCAGTTCTTC. Translated, it gives CASRETGSSNEQFF.